The present TCR beta chain was sequenced within a study of T cells in localized non-small cell lung cancer. Points from the study as a whole: Maximal T cell clonality occurred in uninvolved adjacent lung, with tumor ranking below it. Density of T cells in blood, when higher, went with longer overall survival. Because sequencing included only one region (of the tumor), heterogeneity remains possible. Out of the top 100 tumor clones, a median approximately 61 were seen in adjacent lung.

TCRdb's copy holds only in-frame clones and misses some; the assay was immunoSEQ multiplex PCR. In the table there are about 91,000 clones, roughly 90% of which are singletons. This CDR3 has 14 amino acids. Germline CDR1 SNHLY, CDR2 FYNNEI. This clone is a singleton in its sample. The antigen is undetermined. The source of this sequence is a man between 40 and 69 years old with stage I squamous cell lung carcinoma. The specimen was peripheral blood, collected before any cancer treatment. V gene TRBV2 combines with J gene TRBJ2-1; 8 nucleotides match TRBD2. The CDR3 DNA sequence: TGTGCGATAAAGGGGGGACTAGAGTACAATGAGCAGTTCTTC. Amino acids: CAIKGGLEYNEQFF.